Presented here are 10 T cell receptor beta chains from one specimen sequenced in a study of graft-versus-host responses after intestinal transplantation. TCRdb's table, derived via immunoSEQ multiplex PCR, lists solely in-frame clones and lacks some. Of 100,000 or so clones listed, 91% are singletons. Their antigens remain unidentified. The sample here was unstimulated CD4+ T cells sorted from spleen or lymph node cells, taken before transplant. These receptors were obtained from a human donor who was the organ donor for an intestinal transplant.

The table lists this clone with a count of one. The junction and the germline gene differ at one end; a read error may be behind it. V is TRBV27 and J is TRBJ2-5; D perhaps matches TRBD1 (5 bases). CDR3 length: 14 amino acids. From germline, CDR1 is MNHEY and CDR2 SMNVEV (reference sequence). CDR3 coding DNA: TGTGCCGGCAGTTTATCAGGCCCAAGGGGCGGAGAGTACTTC. It translates to CAGSLSGPRGGEYF.

This clone was found a few times. The V gene is TRBV7-9, the J gene TRBJ1-1; 8 bases match TRBD1. V dropped 5 bases and J dropped 6; count of bases not matched to a gene: 8. This CDR3 has 14 amino acids. Looked up from germline, CDR1 is SEHNR and CDR2 is FQNEAQ (reference sequence). For the CDR3, the DNA is TGTGCCAGCAGCAAAGACAGGGGTTTATCTGAAGCTTTCTTT. Amino acids: CASSKDRGLSEAFF.

The gene calls are TRBV7-9 and TRBJ1-1; D ambiguous. The V and J ends lost 5 bases and 3 bases respectively, with 7 bases between them. The CDR3 has 12 residues. Germline values: CDR1 SEHNR, CDR2 FQNEAQ (reference sequence). The CDR3 nucleotides read TGTGCCAGCAGCCGTCGAGACACTGAAGCTTTCTTT. Its protein product is CASSRRDTEAFF.

This sequence joins TRBV5-4 and TRBJ1-2, with TRBD1 as a possible D gene (6 bases). CDR3 length equals 14 residues. Per germline, CDR1 SGHNT and CDR2 YYREEE (reference sequence). V lost 4 bases, J lost 5 bases, and 15 bases lay in between. The CDR3 region is CASSHPDRFYGYTF. CDR3 DNA: TGTGCCAGCAGCCATCCTGACAGGTTTTATGGCTACACCTTC.

The rearrangement links TRBV7-3 to TRBJ2-5; TRBD2 matches 11 bases. CDR1 is SGHTA and CDR2 is FQGTGA in the germline V gene. The CDR3 totals 15 residues. The J segment lost 5 bases and the V segment lost 4 bases, leaving 6 bases of the junction unmatched. CDR3 in amino acids: CASSSLSGGAETQYF. CDR3 nucleotides: TGTGCCAGCAGCTCCCTTAGCGGGGGGGCGGAGACCCAGTACTTC.

V and J are TRBV4-2 and TRBJ2-5, with TRBD2 matching over 10 bases. The V gene end was trimmed by 0 bases and the J gene end by 2 bases; junction bases not matched to a gene: 6. Germline-derived CDR1 and CDR2 are LGHNA and YNFKEQ. This CDR3 is 17 amino acids long. CDR3 residues: CASSQDPSGGGQETQYF. The CDR3 DNA reads TGTGCCAGCAGCCAAGATCCGAGCGGGGGGGGACAAGAGACCCAGTACTTC.

The chain combines TRBV7-9 with TRBJ2-1; 8 nucleotides line up with TRBD1. Per germline, CDR1 SEHNR and CDR2 FQNEAQ (reference sequence). The V gene end was trimmed by 4 bases and the J gene end by 4 bases; junction bases not matched to a gene: 0. The CDR3 length is 13 residues. The CDR3 is CASSWTGYNEQFF. The CDR3, as DNA: TGTGCCAGCAGCTGGACAGGGTACAATGAGCAGTTCTTC. Together with reference TRBV7-9 and TRBJ2-1, the CDR3 gives the full variable domain: DTGVSQNPRHKITKRGQNVTFRCDPISEHNRLYWYRQTLGQGPEFLTYFQNEAQLEKSRLLSDRFSAERPKGSFSTLEIQRTEQGDSAMYLCASSWTGYNEQFFGPGTRLTVL.

This sequence joins TRBV4-1 and TRBJ1-6; a weak D match, TRBD1 (6 bases). This CDR3 contains 15 residues. CDR1 and CDR2 from the germline V gene are MGHRA and YSYEKL. V was clipped by 1 base and J by 9 bases, with 13 bases between them. The CDR3, as DNA: TGCGCCAGCAGCCAAGTCGGCAGGGGTGTTTCACCCCTCCACTTT. It is translated as CASSQVGRGVSPLHF.

There are a few counts of this clone. In DNA form, the CDR3 reads TGTGCCAGCAGTTTTGCAGGGGGCGCGGGAAAACTGTTTTTT. As protein: CASSFAGGAGKLFF. The genes are TRBV28 and TRBJ1-4; 8 bases fit TRBD1. CDR1 MDHEN and CDR2 SYDVKM come from the germline V gene. This CDR3 region has 14 residues. V dropped 3 bases and J dropped 10; count of bases not matched to a gene: 7.

Concerning this clone itself: Other DNA variants within this sample encode the same CDR3. The CDR3 DNA reads TGTGCCAGCAGCTTAACACAGGGGAACACTGAAGCTTTCTTT. This codes for CASSLTQGNTEAFF. This sequence joins TRBV7-6 and TRBJ1-1, with D perhaps matching TRBD1 (6 bases). Germline CDR1 and CDR2: SGHVS and FNYEAQ. Trimming took off 2 bases at V and 1 base at J, with 8 bases between the two ends. This CDR3 has 14 residues.